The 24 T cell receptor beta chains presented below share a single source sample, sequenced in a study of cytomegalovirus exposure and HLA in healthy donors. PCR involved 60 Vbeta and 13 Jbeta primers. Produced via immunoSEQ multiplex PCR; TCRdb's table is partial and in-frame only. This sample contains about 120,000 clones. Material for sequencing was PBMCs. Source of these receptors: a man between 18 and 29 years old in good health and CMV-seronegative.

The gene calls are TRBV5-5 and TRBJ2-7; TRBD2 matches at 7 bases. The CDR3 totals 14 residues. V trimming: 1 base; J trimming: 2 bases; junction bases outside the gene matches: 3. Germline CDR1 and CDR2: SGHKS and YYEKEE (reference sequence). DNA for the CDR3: TGTGCCAGCAGCTTGATCGCGGGGGCCTACGAGCAGTACTTC. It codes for CASSLIAGAYEQYF.

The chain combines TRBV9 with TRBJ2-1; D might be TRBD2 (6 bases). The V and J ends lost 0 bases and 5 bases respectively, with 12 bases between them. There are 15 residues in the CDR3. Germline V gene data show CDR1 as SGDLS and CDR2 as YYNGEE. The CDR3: CASSVGLGGDNEQFF. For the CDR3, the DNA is TGTGCCAGCAGCGTAGGATTAGGAGGGGACAATGAGCAGTTCTTC. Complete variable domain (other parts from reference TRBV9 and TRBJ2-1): DSGVTQTPKHLITATGQRVTLRCSPRSGDLSVYWYQQSLDQGLQFLIQYYNGEERAKGNILERFSAQQFPDLHSELNLSSLELGDSALYFCASSVGLGGDNEQFFGPGTRLTVL.

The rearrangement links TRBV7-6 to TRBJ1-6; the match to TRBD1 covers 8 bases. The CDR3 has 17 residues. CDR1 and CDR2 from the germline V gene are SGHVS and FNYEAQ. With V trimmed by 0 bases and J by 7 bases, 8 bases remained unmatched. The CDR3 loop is CASSLANQGARNSPLHF. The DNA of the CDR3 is TGTGCCAGCAGCTTAGCGAACCAGGGGGCGCGAAATTCACCCCTCCACTTT.

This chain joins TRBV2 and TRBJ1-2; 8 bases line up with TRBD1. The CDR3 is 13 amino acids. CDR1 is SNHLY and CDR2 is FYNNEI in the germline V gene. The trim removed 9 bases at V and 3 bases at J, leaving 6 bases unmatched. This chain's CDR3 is CARQTGAHYGYTF. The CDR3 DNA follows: TGTGCCAGACAGACAGGGGCCCACTATGGCTACACCTTC. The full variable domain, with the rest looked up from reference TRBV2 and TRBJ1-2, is EPEVTQTPSHQVTQMGQEVILRCVPISNHLYFYWYRQILGQKVEFLVSFYNNEISEKSEIFDDQFSVERPDGSNFTLKIRSTKLEDSAMYFCARQTGAHYGYTFGSGTRLTVV.

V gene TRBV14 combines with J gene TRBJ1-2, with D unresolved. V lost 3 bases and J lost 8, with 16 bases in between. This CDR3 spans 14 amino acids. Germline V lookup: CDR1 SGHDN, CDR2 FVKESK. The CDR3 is CASSQGTSVQGYTF. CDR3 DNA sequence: TGTGCCAGCAGCCAGGGTACCAGCGTACAAGGCTACACCTTC.

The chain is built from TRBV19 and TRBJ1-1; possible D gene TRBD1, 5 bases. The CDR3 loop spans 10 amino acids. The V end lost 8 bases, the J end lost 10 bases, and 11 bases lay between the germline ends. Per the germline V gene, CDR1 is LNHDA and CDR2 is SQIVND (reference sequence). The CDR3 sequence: CASSAGRAFF. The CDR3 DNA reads TGTGCCAGTTCCGCAGGGCGAGCTTTCTTT.

CDR3 DNA: TGTGCCAGCAGTGACGGGGGGGGTCAGCCCCAGCATTTT. Amino acids: CASSDGGGQPQHF. The V and J genes are TRBV6-5 and TRBJ1-5, with D tentatively TRBD1 (5 bases). Germline values: CDR1 MNHEY, CDR2 SVGAGI. The CDR3 is 13 amino acids. Trimming removed 5 bases from V and 6 bases from J, with 11 bases in between.

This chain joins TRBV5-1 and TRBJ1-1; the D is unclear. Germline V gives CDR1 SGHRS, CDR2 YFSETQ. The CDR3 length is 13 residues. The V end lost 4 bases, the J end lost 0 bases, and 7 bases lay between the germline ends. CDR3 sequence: CASSLRLNTEAFF. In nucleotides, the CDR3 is TGCGCCAGCAGCCTGCGTCTGAACACTGAAGCTTTCTTT.

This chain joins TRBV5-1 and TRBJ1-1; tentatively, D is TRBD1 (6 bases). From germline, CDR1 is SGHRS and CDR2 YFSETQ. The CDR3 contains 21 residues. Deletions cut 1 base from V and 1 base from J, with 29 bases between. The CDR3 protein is CASSLRPITPGEAVGNTEAFF. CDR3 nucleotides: TGCGCCAGCAGCTTGAGACCCATCACGCCAGGGGAAGCAGTTGGGAACACTGAAGCTTTCTTT.

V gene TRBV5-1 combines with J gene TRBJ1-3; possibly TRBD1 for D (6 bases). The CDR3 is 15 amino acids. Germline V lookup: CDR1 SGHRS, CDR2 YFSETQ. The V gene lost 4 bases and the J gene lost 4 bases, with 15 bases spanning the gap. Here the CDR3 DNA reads TGCGCCAGCAGCCTCGACAGGCCGGGGGGAAACACCATATATTTT. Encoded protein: CASSLDRPGGNTIYF.

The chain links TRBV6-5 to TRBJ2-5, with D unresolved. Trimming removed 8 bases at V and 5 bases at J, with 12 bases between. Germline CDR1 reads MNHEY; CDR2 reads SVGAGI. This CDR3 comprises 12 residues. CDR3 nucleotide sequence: TGTGCCAGCGGCCCTTGGGCCGAGACCCAGTACTTC. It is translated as CASGPWAETQYF.

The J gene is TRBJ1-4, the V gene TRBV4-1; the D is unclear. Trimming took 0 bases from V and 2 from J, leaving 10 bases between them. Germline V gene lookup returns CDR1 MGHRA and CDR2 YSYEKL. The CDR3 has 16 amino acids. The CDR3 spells CASSQEWQTTNEKLFF. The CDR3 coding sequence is TGCGCCAGCAGCCAAGAATGGCAGACTACTAATGAAAAACTGTTTTTT.

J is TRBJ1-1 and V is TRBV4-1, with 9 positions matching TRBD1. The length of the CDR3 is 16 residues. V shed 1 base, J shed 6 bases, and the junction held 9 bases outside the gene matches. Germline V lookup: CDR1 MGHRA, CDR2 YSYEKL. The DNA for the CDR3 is TGCGCCAGCAGCCAAGCAAGAGGACAGGGGATCCCTGAAGCTTTCTTT. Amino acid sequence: CASSQARGQGIPEAFF.

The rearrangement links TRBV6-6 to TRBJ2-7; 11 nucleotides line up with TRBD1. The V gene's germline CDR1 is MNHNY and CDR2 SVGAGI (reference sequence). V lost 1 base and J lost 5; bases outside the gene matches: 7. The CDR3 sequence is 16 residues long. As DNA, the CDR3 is TGTGCCAGCAGTTACTTACGCCTGGGACAGGGGGACGAGCAGTACTTC. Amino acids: CASSYLRLGQGDEQYF.

CDR3 residues: CASSYLAGYEQYF. CDR3 DNA: TGTGCCAGCAGTTACTTGGCTGGCTACGAGCAGTACTTC. V usage is TRBV6-5 and J usage is TRBJ2-7; no firm D call. Trimming shortened V by 1 base and J by 3 bases, and 7 bases separated the two germline ends. The CDR3 contains 13 residues. In germline, CDR1 is MNHEY, CDR2 SVGAGI.

CDR3 in amino acids: CASSVSSVLSYEQYF. The CDR3 DNA sequence: TGTGCCAGCAGTGTTTCTAGCGTACTCTCCTACGAGCAGTACTTC. This chain uses TRBV2 with TRBJ2-7, with D possibly matching TRBD2 (6 bases). Germline CDR1 SNHLY, CDR2 FYNNEI. Deletions cut 4 bases from V and 0 bases from J, with 13 bases between. The CDR3 spans 15 residues.

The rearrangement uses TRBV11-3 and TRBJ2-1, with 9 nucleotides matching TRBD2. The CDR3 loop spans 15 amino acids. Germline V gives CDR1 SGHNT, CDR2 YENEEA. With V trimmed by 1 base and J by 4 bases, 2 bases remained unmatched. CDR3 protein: CASSLGSGGYNEQFF. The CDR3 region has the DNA TGTGCCAGCAGCTTAGGTAGCGGGGGTTACAATGAGCAGTTCTTC.

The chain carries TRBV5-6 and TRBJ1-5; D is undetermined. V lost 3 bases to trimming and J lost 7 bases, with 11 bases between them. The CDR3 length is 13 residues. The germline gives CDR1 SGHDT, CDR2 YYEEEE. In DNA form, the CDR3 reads TGTGCCAGCAGCTCCGACCCGGAGCAGCCCCAGCATTTT. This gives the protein CASSSDPEQPQHF.

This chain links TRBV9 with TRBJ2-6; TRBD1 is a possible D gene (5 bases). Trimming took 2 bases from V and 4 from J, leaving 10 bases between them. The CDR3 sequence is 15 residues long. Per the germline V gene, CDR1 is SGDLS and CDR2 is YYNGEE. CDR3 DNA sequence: TGTGCCAGCAGCGTTGGGGCTGGGGGGGCCAACGTCCTGACTTTC. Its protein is CASSVGAGGANVLTF. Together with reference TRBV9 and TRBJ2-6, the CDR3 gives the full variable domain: DSGVTQTPKHLITATGQRVTLRCSPRSGDLSVYWYQQSLDQGLQFLIQYYNGEERAKGNILERFSAQQFPDLHSELNLSSLELGDSALYFCASSVGAGGANVLTFGAGSRLTVL.

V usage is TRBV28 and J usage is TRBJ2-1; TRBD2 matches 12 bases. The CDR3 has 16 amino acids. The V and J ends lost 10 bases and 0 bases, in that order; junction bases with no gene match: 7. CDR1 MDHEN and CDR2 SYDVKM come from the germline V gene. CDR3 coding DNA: TGTGCCACCGGCACGACTAGCGGGGGCTCCTACAATGAGCAGTTCTTC. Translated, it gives CATGTTSGGSYNEQFF.

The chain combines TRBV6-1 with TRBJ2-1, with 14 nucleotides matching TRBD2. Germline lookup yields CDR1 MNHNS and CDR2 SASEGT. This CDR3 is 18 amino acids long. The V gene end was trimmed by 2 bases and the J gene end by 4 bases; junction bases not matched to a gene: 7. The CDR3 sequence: CASSEWGTSGGPYNEQFF. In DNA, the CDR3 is TGTGCCAGCAGTGAATGGGGGACTAGCGGGGGCCCTTACAATGAGCAGTTCTTC.

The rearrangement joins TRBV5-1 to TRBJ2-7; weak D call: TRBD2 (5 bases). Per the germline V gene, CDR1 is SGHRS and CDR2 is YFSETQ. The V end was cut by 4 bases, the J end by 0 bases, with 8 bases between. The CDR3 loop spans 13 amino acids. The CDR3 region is CASSKSGSYEQYF. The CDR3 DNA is TGCGCCAGCAGCAAAAGCGGCTCCTACGAGCAGTACTTC.

CDR3 sequence: CASSASGGGSDTQYF. The CDR3 DNA reads as TGTGCCAGCAGTGCGTCGGGCGGGGGGTCAGATACGCAGTATTTT. V is TRBV6-4 and J is TRBJ2-3, with TRBD2 matching over 8 bases. The CDR3 spans 15 residues. V lost 4 bases to trimming and J lost 4 bases; unmatched junction nucleotides: 7. Germline V gives CDR1 MRHNA, CDR2 SNTAGT.

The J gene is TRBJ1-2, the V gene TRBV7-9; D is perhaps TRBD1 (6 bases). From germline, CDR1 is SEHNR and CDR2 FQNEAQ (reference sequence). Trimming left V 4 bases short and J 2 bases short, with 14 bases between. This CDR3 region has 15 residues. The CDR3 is CASSSLGGRNYGYTF. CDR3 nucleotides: TGTGCCAGCAGCTCGTTAGGGGGACGGAACTATGGCTACACCTTC.